This is a list of T cell receptor beta chains from one sample in a study of cytomegalovirus exposure and HLA in healthy donors. Sequenced by immunoSEQ multiplex PCR; TCRdb stores in-frame clones only, minus some. The listing records 90,000 to 150,000 clones. Sequenced: PBMCs. Receptors originate from a man aged 18 to 29 in good health and CMV-seronegative. CDR3s include the opening cysteine and the closing phenylalanine or tryptophan. The D gene is left open where the match is weak. Size is stated for part of the rows, as once, few or many counts, or as a class when the clone is expanded.

v_gene	j_gene	d_gene	abundance	CDR3nt	CDR3aa
TRBV6-5	TRBJ2-7	TRBD2	NA	TGTGCCAGCAGCCCTGGGACTAACTACGAGCAGTACTTC	CASSPGTNYEQYF
TRBV18	TRBJ1-1	NA	NA	TGTGCCACCACTACAGGACCCAACACTGAAGCTTTCTTT	CATTTGPNTEAFF
TRBV29-1	TRBJ1-2	NA	NA	TGCAGCGTCCCAGGGGTAAACGATGGCTACACCTTC	CSVPGVNDGYTF
TRBV30	TRBJ2-5	NA	NA	TGTGCCTGGAGTTACTCTCGAGAGACCCAGTACTTC	CAWSYSRETQYF
TRBV18	TRBJ1-1	TRBD1	NA	TGTGCCAGCTCTCAGGGGGGGAACACTGAAGCTTTCTTT	CASSQGGNTEAFF
TRBV19	TRBJ2-7	NA	NA	TGTGCCAGTAGTGTCGCGCGTGGTCTCTACGAGCAGTACTTC	CASSVARGLYEQYF
TRBV30	TRBJ2-7	TRBD1	NA	TGTGCCTGGAGTTATACAGGGGGCTTGTACGAGCAGTACTTC	CAWSYTGGLYEQYF
TRBV9	TRBJ1-2	NA	NA	TGTGCCAGCAGGAAGAGGGGGGACTACACCTACCCCTCCGATGGCTACACCTTC	CASRKRGDYTYPSDGYTF
TRBV7-9	TRBJ2-1	NA	NA	TGTGCCAGCAGCCCGTACAATGAGCAGTTCTTC	CASSPYNEQFF
TRBV2	TRBJ2-2	NA	NA	TGTGCCAGCAGAGACTCCCTCCGGGGATCCTTGATGTTTTTT	CASRDSLRGSLMFF
TRBV6-5	TRBJ2-7	TRBD2	NA	TGTGCCACGGGGGGGGGCGCCTCCTACGAGCAGTACTTC	CATGGGASYEQYF
TRBV6-4	TRBJ2-1	NA	NA	TGTGCCAGCAGTGATCAAGGAGGGGTTCGTGAGCAGTTCTTC	CASSDQGGVREQFF
TRBV5-1	TRBJ2-1	NA	NA	TGCGCCAGCAGCTTGGAGGGCAGGGTCTCCTACAATGAGCAGTTCTTC	CASSLEGRVSYNEQFF
TRBV7-6	TRBJ2-6	NA	NA	TGTGCCAGCAGCTCTCCGGTCCACTCTGGGGCCAACGTCCTGACTTTC	CASSSPVHSGANVLTF
TRBV11-2	TRBJ1-1	NA	NA	TGTGCCAGCAGCTTAGCCTGGGGCAGCCCGAACACTGAAGCTTTCTTT	CASSLAWGSPNTEAFF
TRBV5-4	TRBJ1-1	NA	NA	TGTGCCAGCAGCTTGTACAGTGAAGCTTTCTTT	CASSLYSEAFF
TRBV19	TRBJ1-5	TRBD1	NA	TGTGCCAGTAGTGAGGGACAGGGATTGCCCCAGCATTTT	CASSEGQGLPQHF
TRBV7-8	TRBJ1-5	TRBD1	NA	TGTGCCAGCAGCGGGGACAGTCAGTACAATCAGCCCCAGCATTTT	CASSGDSQYNQPQHF
TRBV2	TRBJ2-2	TRBD2	NA	TGTGCCAGCAGTGTAGGCGGGGGGGCCACCGGGGAGCTGTTTTTT	CASSVGGGATGELFF
TRBV11-3	TRBJ1-3	NA	NA	TGTGCCAGCAGCTTAGCTTTCGGAAACACCATATATTTT	CASSLAFGNTIYF
TRBV6-5	TRBJ2-4	NA	NA	TGTGCCAGCAGTTATTGGGGCTCATCCAGCATTCAGTACTTC	CASSYWGSSSIQYF
TRBV19	TRBJ2-7	NA	NA	TGTGCCAGTGCCGAGGGGGGGCGCGTCGAGCAGTACTTC	CASAEGGRVEQYF
TRBV7-3	TRBJ1-1	NA	NA	TGTGCCAGCAGCTTAACGTTCAGGGAAGGGGCTGAAGCTTTCTTT	CASSLTFREGAEAFF
TRBV7-9	TRBJ2-4	NA	NA	TGTGCCAGCAGCCCCGGGACGGAGGGTACGCACATTCAGTACTTC	CASSPGTEGTHIQYF
TRBV9	TRBJ2-3	TRBD2	NA	TGTGCCAGCAGCGTAGCGGCGGGAGGGCCGGAAGATACGCAGTATTTT	CASSVAAGGPEDTQYF
TRBV6-6	TRBJ2-2	NA	NA	TGTGCCAGCAGGGCCGGGTCCGGGGAGCTGTTTTTT	CASRAGSGELFF
TRBV9	TRBJ2-7	NA	NA	TGTGCCAGCAGCGTAGGTGCCTTCGGGTGGGAGCAGTACTTC	CASSVGAFGWEQYF
TRBV6-5	TRBJ1-4	NA	NA	TGTGCCAGCAGTTACAGCGGGGGCTCGGATGAAAAACTGTTTTTT	CASSYSGGSDEKLFF
TRBV2	TRBJ1-4	NA	NA	TGTGCCAGCTGTGACCCCGGGACACGGAATGAAAAACTGTTTTTT	CASCDPGTRNEKLFF
TRBV27	TRBJ2-3	TRBD1	NA	TGTGCCAGCAGTCGGACAGGAAAATCCATGGGGACGCAGTATTTT	CASSRTGKSMGTQYF
TRBV14	TRBJ2-7	TRBD1	NA	TGTGCCAGCAGCCTCTCTGACAGGGAGCGGTATTCCCGCTACGAGCAGTACTTC	CASSLSDRERYSRYEQYF
TRBV7-9	TRBJ1-1	NA	NA	TGTGCCAGCAGCTTCTCCGACATGGTGAACACTGAAGCTTTCTTT	CASSFSDMVNTEAFF
TRBV5-6	TRBJ1-2	NA	NA	TGTGCCAGCAGCTTAAGCGGAACGGCCCGAAGCTACACCTTC	CASSLSGTARSYTF
TRBV7-9	TRBJ1-3	NA	NA	TGTGCCAGCAGCTTGCGGTACAGGCCAGGAAACACCATATATTTT	CASSLRYRPGNTIYF
TRBV11-2	TRBJ1-2	NA	NA	TGTGCCAGCAGCTCACCTAGGACTCCCAACTATGGCTACACCTTC	CASSSPRTPNYGYTF
TRBV10-3	TRBJ2-1	NA	NA	TGTGCCATCAGTGAGTCGCGGGGTGAGCAGTTCTTC	CAISESRGEQFF
TRBV15	TRBJ2-7	NA	NA	TGTGCCACCAGCAGAGATGCAGGGTCCCCCTACGAGCAGTACTTC	CATSRDAGSPYEQYF
TRBV19	TRBJ2-7	TRBD1	NA	TGTGCCAGTAGTTTCCGGGACAGGGGTTACGAGCAGTACTTC	CASSFRDRGYEQYF
TRBV27	TRBJ2-1	NA	NA	TGTACCAGCAGTTCTCAGGGCTACAATGAGCAGTTCTTC	CTSSSQGYNEQFF
TRBV28	TRBJ2-7	NA	NA	TGTGCCAGCAACGAAGCGGCCCCGAACGAGCAGTACTTC	CASNEAAPNEQYF
TRBV19	TRBJ2-7	TRBD1	NA	TGTGCCAGTAGTTCCAAAGGACAGGGGTCTAGTCTTCCCTACGAGCAGTACTTC	CASSSKGQGSSLPYEQYF
TRBV9	TRBJ2-7	NA	NA	TGTGCCAGCAGCCCCCTTGGCAGGGAAGTTAAGCAGTACTTC	CASSPLGREVKQYF
TRBV6-1	TRBJ1-4	NA	NA	TGTGCCAGCAGTGAAGGCGGGGACACTAATGAAAAACTGTTTTTT	CASSEGGDTNEKLFF
TRBV10-3	TRBJ2-6	NA	NA	TGTGCCATCAGTGAGCCAGACAGGGGGGCCAACGTCCTGACTTTC	CAISEPDRGANVLTF
TRBV5-1	TRBJ2-5	TRBD2	NA	TGCGCCAGCAGCTTATCCGGGGGGGCCGTGAGAGAGACCCAGTACTTC	CASSLSGGAVRETQYF
TRBV12-5	TRBJ2-1	NA	NA	TGTGCTAGTGGTTTGGGGGGCAGCTCTGGTGAGCAGTTCTTC	CASGLGGSSGEQFF
TRBV6-5	TRBJ1-1	NA	NA	TGTGCCAGCAGTTTTAAACAGCAGAACACTGAAGCTTTCTTT	CASSFKQQNTEAFF
TRBV28	TRBJ2-7	NA	NA	TGTGCCAGCAGTTTTCAGGGATACGAGCAGTACTTC	CASSFQGYEQYF
TRBV15	TRBJ1-4	TRBD1	NA	TGTGCCACCAGCAGAGAGCTGATGACAGGGCTTAATGAAAAACTGTTTTTT	CATSRELMTGLNEKLFF
TRBV7-8	TRBJ2-1	TRBD2	NA	TGTGCCAGCAGCTGGACGAGCGGGGAGAGCTCCTACAATGAGCAGTTCTTC	CASSWTSGESSYNEQFF
TRBV10-1	TRBJ1-4	TRBD1	medium-sized	TGCGCCAGCAGTGCCACTGCAGGGGGCGGTGAAAAACTGTTTTTT	CASSATAGGGEKLFF
TRBV19	TRBJ1-2	TRBD1	NA	TGTGCCAGTAGTCTCCATCGGACAGGGGGGCCTCTGAGGTATGGCTACACCTTC	CASSLHRTGGPLRYGYTF
TRBV28	TRBJ2-7	NA	NA	TGTGCCAGCCGATTCTCAGGGGAATCCTACGAGCAGTACTTC	CASRFSGESYEQYF